This T cell receptor beta chain was identified in a study of preoperative IRX-2 immunotherapy in early breast cancer (dated by TCRdb to between 2018 and 2020). The sample holds a few counts of this clone. Which antigen it targets is not known. No much larger clone exists at a distance of one base, and base qualities are not known. The receptor library was made with the immunoSEQ multiplex PCR assay. Here the immuneACCESS table is served through TCRdb, limited to in-frame sequences with V and J called. Missing clones are a known gap in these copies; in checked studies unresolved V genes cover under half, and the rest lacks a known reason. This sample comprises 2,700 or so clones, around 77% of them detected only once. The ten largest clonotypes hold about 8% of the sample. The treatment or condition tag for this specimen amounts to: preoperative locoregional IRX-2 cytokine immunotherapy. The samples were obtained from a phase Ib study that tested preoperative, locoregional IRX-2 cytokine immunotherapy meant to prime immune responses. The donors were early-stage breast cancer patients who were given IRX-2 prior to surgery.

The CDR3, cysteine through phenylalanine, is 15 amino acids long. Only the CDR3 part of the read is kept: 45 bases, read in frame from the first base. A distance of 9 bases separates the germline ends of V and J, which lose 0 bases and 3 bases respectively. CDR1 MNHGY and CDR2 SAAAGT were looked up in the germline V gene. This TCR derives from a human donor with breast cancer. The chain couples TRBV6-8 to TRBJ1-5, with the D gene uncertain. The material was tumor tissue, obtained after IRX-2 immunotherapy. Here the CDR3 is given as CASSYSSGVNQPQHF. The DNA sequence reads TGTGCCAGCAGTTACTCGAGCGGGGTCAATCAGCCCCAGCATTTT.